Listed below are T cell receptor beta chains from one sample, sequenced in a study of Ad26.COV2.S vaccination and SARS-CoV-2 variants. Clones were read by immunoSEQ multiplex PCR, and TCRdb kept only the in-frame ones, dropping some. Here the sample spans around 250,000 clones, around nine tenths being singletons. Here the sequenced sample was peripheral blood, taken in a trial of Ad26.COV2.S vaccine versus placebo. These receptors originate from a person between 18 and 65 years old who received the Ad26.COV2.S COVID-19 vaccine or a placebo. Each CDR3 is given with its conserved first and last residue. The D gene is left open where the match is weak. The size field is filled for only some rows; it gives once, few, many or a size class.

CDR3aa	CDR3nt	v_gene	j_gene	d_gene	abundance	len
CASSTGHYNSPLHF	TGCGCCAGCAGCACGGGACATTATAATTCACCCCTCCACTTT	TRBV5-1	TRBJ1-6	-	-	14
CSAKTGRVGMNTEAFF	TGCAGCGCAAAGACAGGGCGCGTGGGGATGAACACTGAAGCTTTCTTT	TRBV29-1	TRBJ1-1	TRBD1	-	16
CASSRDAHGNQPQHF	TGCGCCAGCAGCCGGGACGCCCATGGCAATCAGCCCCAGCATTTT	TRBV5-1	TRBJ1-5	-	few	15
CASSSLAGQETQYF	TGTGCCAGCAGTTCACTAGCGGGGCAAGAGACCCAGTACTTC	TRBV2	TRBJ2-5	TRBD2	-	14
CSANRETQYF	TGCAGTGCTAACAGAGAGACCCAGTACTTC	TRBV20-1	TRBJ2-5	-	-	10
CASSVDSAPYNEQFF	TGTGCCAGCAGCGTAGACAGCGCCCCATACAATGAGCAGTTCTTC	TRBV9	TRBJ2-1	-	-	15
CAWSAGLAGGTDTQYF	TGTGCCTGGAGTGCAGGACTAGCGGGAGGAACAGATACGCAGTATTTT	TRBV30	TRBJ2-3	TRBD2	-	16
CATSISRTVGTEAFF	TGTGCCACCAGCATCTCTCGGACAGTCGGCACTGAAGCTTTCTTT	TRBV15	TRBJ1-1	-	-	15
CASSRTGDSNQPQHF	TGCGCCAGCAGTCGGACAGGCGATAGCAATCAGCCCCAGCATTTT	TRBV10-2	TRBJ1-5	TRBD1	once	15
CASSTGGAHYEQYF	TGTGCCAGCTCAACGGGCGGGGCCCACTACGAGCAGTACTTC	TRBV18	TRBJ2-7	-	-	14
CASSYQGKGEKLFF	TGTGCCAGCAGTTACCAGGGGAAGGGAGAAAAACTGTTTTTT	TRBV6-6	TRBJ1-4	-	-	14
CASGVTVGGETQYF	TGTGCCAGCGGAGTGACGGTTGGCGGGGAGACCCAGTACTTC	TRBV2	TRBJ2-5	-	-	14
CASTPGTGFDTDTQYF	TGTGCCAGCACCCCCGGGACAGGGTTTGACACAGATACGCAGTATTTT	TRBV5-4	TRBJ2-3	TRBD1	-	16
CASSSLAGSWTDTQYF	TGTGCCAGCTCATCTTTAGCGGGGAGTTGGACAGATACGCAGTATTTT	TRBV18	TRBJ2-3	TRBD2	-	16
CASSLGTGLDTQYF	TGTGCCAGCAGCTTAGGGACAGGGCTAGATACGCAGTATTTT	TRBV7-7	TRBJ2-3	TRBD1	once	14
CASRQGANYGYTF	TGTGCCAGTCGACAGGGAGCTAACTATGGCTACACCTTC	TRBV19	TRBJ1-2	TRBD1	-	13
CASSERQGASGNTIYF	TGTGCCAGCAGTGAAAGACAGGGGGCTTCTGGAAACACCATATATTTT	TRBV6-1	TRBJ1-3	TRBD1	once	16
CASRVGGAFTGELFF	TGTGCCAGCAGGGTCGGGGGGGCGTTCACCGGGGAGCTGTTTTTT	TRBV3-1/TRBV3-2	TRBJ2-2	TRBD2	-	15
CASSMLAGGGTGELFF	TGTGCCAGTAGTATGCTAGCGGGAGGTGGAACCGGGGAGCTGTTTTTT	TRBV19	TRBJ2-2	TRBD2	-	16
CASSDGTGFPGETQYF	TGTGCCAGCAGTGATGGGACAGGGTTTCCGGGGGAGACCCAGTACTTC	TRBV25-1	TRBJ2-5	TRBD1	-	16
CAWSLRYTQYF	TGTGCCTGGAGTTTGAGGTATACGCAGTATTTT	TRBV30	TRBJ2-3	-	-	11
CASSIWEGGWTEAFF	TGTGCCAGTAGTATATGGGAGGGGGGCTGGACTGAAGCTTTCTTT	TRBV19	TRBJ1-1	-	-	15
CASSFWQPGNTIYF	TGTGCCAGCAGCTTCTGGCAACCGGGAAACACCATATATTTT	TRBV7-2	TRBJ1-3	-	-	14
CASSDRIQETQYF	TGTGCCAGCTCCGACAGGATACAAGAGACCCAGTACTTC	TRBV18	TRBJ2-5	-	once	13
CASSPDSNTGELFF	TGCGCCAGCAGTCCGGACAGCAACACCGGGGAGCTGTTTTTT	TRBV4-3	TRBJ2-2	-	few	14
CASSRGTSGRWETQYF	TGTGCCAGTAGCCGGGGAACTAGCGGAAGGTGGGAGACCCAGTACTTC	TRBV19	TRBJ2-5	TRBD2	-	16
CASSLTTETGQFF	TGTGCCAGCAGCTTAACAACGGAGACAGGACAGTTCTTC	TRBV7-3	TRBJ2-1	-	-	13
CASSHQGGSSYNEQFF	TGTGCCAGCAGCCATCAGGGAGGTAGCTCCTACAATGAGCAGTTCTTC	TRBV7-3	TRBJ2-1	-	-	16
CATSGGAVSGANVLTF	TGTGCCACCAGTGGGGGGGCCGTATCTGGGGCCAACGTCCTGACTTTC	TRBV24-1	TRBJ2-6	-	-	16
CASSPSNGRGQYF	TGTGCCAGCAGCCCTTCGAACGGGAGGGGGCAGTACTTC	TRBV7-2	TRBJ2-5	TRBD2	-	13
CASSLLTGPYGYTF	TGCGCCAGCAGCTTGTTAACAGGACCTTATGGCTACACCTTC	TRBV5-1	TRBJ1-2	-	-	14
CASSEGRRSPLHF	TGTGCCAGCAGCGAAGGGAGGCGATCACCCCTCCACTTT	TRBV9	TRBJ1-6	-	-	13
CASSPSPGQLQETQYF	TGCGCCAGCAGCCCCAGCCCGGGACAGCTTCAAGAGACCCAGTACTTC	TRBV5-1	TRBJ2-5	TRBD1	-	16
CASSKEPNTEAFF	TGCGCCAGCAGCAAGGAACCGAACACTGAAGCTTTCTTT	TRBV5-1	TRBJ1-1	-	-	13
CASSSLALGGYNEQFF	TGTGCCAGCAGTTCCCTAGCTCTAGGAGGTTACAATGAGCAGTTCTTC	TRBV6-2/TRBV6-3	TRBJ2-1	-	-	16
CASSRWTGNTIYF	TGTGCCAGCAGCCGTTGGACTGGAAACACCATATATTTT	TRBV5-5	TRBJ1-3	-	-	13
CASSLGGSYNEQFF	TGTGCCAGCAGCTTAGGCGGGAGTTACAATGAGCAGTTCTTC	TRBV7-6	TRBJ2-1	TRBD2	-	14
CATSGTTNTGELFF	TGTGCCACCTCCGGTACCACGAACACCGGGGAGCTGTTTTTT	TRBV24-1	TRBJ2-2	-	-	14
CAISESETGSSGNTIYF	TGTGCCATCAGTGAGTCTGAAACAGGGAGCTCTGGAAACACCATATATTTT	TRBV10-3	TRBJ1-3	-	-	17
CAISVDRESGEQYF	TGTGCCATCAGTGTTGACAGGGAATCAGGCGAGCAGTACTTC	TRBV10-3	TRBJ2-7	TRBD1	few	14
CATSDPTGEGKETQYF	TGTGCCACCAGTGATCCGACAGGGGAAGGTAAAGAGACCCAGTACTTC	TRBV24-1	TRBJ2-5	TRBD1	-	16
CAWSPPGLTNIQYF	TGTGCCTGGAGTCCCCCGGGCTTGACAAACATTCAGTACTTC	TRBV30	TRBJ2-4	-	-	14
CASTWDRSSGANVLTF	TGTGCCAGTACCTGGGACAGATCCTCTGGGGCCAACGTCCTGACTTTC	TRBV19	TRBJ2-6	TRBD1	-	16
CASSSGKSRNTGELFF	TGTGCCAGCAGCTCGGGAAAAAGTAGGAACACCGGGGAGCTGTTTTTT	TRBV11-3	TRBJ2-2	-	-	16
CASSPGHRTDTQYF	TGTGCCAGCAGCCCAGGACACCGCACAGATACGCAGTATTTT	TRBV5-5	TRBJ2-3	-	-	14
CASSPVGRRNRGNTIYF	TGTGCCAGCAGCCCAGTAGGTAGGCGGAATCGCGGAAACACCATATATTTT	TRBV7-9	TRBJ1-3	-	-	17
CASTPSRPPDNEQFF	TGTGCCAGTACGCCGAGTAGGCCGCCAGACAATGAGCAGTTCTTC	TRBV19	TRBJ2-1	-	-	15
CATSDPTENTGELFF	TGTGCCACCAGTGATCCGACAGAGAACACCGGGGAGCTGTTTTTT	TRBV24-1	TRBJ2-2	-	-	15
CASSLAGVGATEAFF	TGTGCCAGCAGCTTAGCGGGGGTAGGGGCCACTGAAGCTTTCTTT	TRBV7-9	TRBJ1-1	-	-	15
CASSLLRQGAGEKLFF	TGTGCCAGCAGCCTCCTCCGGCAGGGGGCGGGGGAAAAACTGTTTTTT	TRBV3-1/TRBV3-2	TRBJ1-4	TRBD1	many	16
CASSRTDSYEQYF	TGTGCCAGCAGCAGGACAGACTCCTACGAGCAGTACTTC	TRBV13	TRBJ2-7	-	-	13
CASRPQGNTQYF	TGTGCCAGCAGGCCACAGGGAAATACGCAGTATTTT	TRBV6-5	TRBJ2-3	-	-	12
CASSEVASGPYEQYF	TGTGCCAGCAGTGAAGTAGCTAGCGGGCCATACGAGCAGTACTTC	TRBV6-1	TRBJ2-7	TRBD2	-	15
CASSRQSGVETQYF	TGCGCCAGCAGCCGCCAAAGCGGGGTAGAGACCCAGTACTTC	TRBV4-1	TRBJ2-5	TRBD2	-	14
CASSLSGMVYNEQFF	TGTGCCAGCAGCTTAAGCGGGATGGTCTACAATGAGCAGTTCTTC	TRBV7-9	TRBJ2-1	TRBD2	few	15
CASSYSYAGELFF	TGTGCCAGCAGTTACTCCTACGCCGGGGAGCTGTTTTTT	TRBV6-5	TRBJ2-2	-	-	13
CASSQTRGGADTQYF	TGCGCCAGCAGCCAAACCCGCGGGGGGGCAGATACGCAGTATTTT	TRBV4-1	TRBJ2-3	TRBD2	-	15
CASSGTGEETQYF	TGTGCCAGCAGCGGGACAGGGGAAGAGACCCAGTACTTC	TRBV5-5	TRBJ2-5	TRBD1	once	13
CASSQTDTQYF	TGTGCCAGCAGCCAAACAGATACGCAGTATTTT	TRBV3-1/TRBV3-2	TRBJ2-3	-	-	11